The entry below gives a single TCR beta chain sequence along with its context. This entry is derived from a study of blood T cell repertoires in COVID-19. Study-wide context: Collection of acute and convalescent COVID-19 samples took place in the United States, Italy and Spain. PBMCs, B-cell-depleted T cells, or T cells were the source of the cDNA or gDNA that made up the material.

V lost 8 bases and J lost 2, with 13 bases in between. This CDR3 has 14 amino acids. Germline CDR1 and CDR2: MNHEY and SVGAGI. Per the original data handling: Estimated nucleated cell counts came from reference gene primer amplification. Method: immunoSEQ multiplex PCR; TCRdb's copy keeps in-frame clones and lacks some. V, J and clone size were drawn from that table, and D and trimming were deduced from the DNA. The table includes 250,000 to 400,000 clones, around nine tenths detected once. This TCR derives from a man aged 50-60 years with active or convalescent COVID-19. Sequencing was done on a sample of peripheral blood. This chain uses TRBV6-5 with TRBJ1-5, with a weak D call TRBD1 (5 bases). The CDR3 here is CASSQGARNQPQHF. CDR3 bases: TGTGCCAGCTCGCAGGGCGCTCGCAATCAGCCCCAGCATTTT.